The next 6 T cell receptor beta chains were all read from a single sample in a study of neurological immune-mediated disorders. TCRdb re-called the 5' RACE reads with MiXCR, one entry per CDR3 protein. The sample lists about 89,000 distinct CDR3 sequences, just over 2.5% seen once, with about 1.1% in the top ten. Sequencing used PBMCs. These receptors were obtained from a woman younger than 45 with multiple sclerosis.

This clonotype was counted many times. The chain employs TRBV7-3 and TRBJ2-1; possible D gene TRBD2, 7 bases. Germline CDR1 and CDR2: SGHTA and FQGTGA. V gave up 1 base and J gave up 2 bases, with 12 bases separating them. There are 16 residues in the CDR3. The CDR3 here is CASSLIGGQPYNEQFF. The CDR3 DNA reads as TGTGCCAGCAGCTTAATCGGGGGGCAGCCCTACAATGAGCAGTTCTTC.

This clonotype was picked up many times. The chain is built from TRBV10-3 and TRBJ2-7, with D maybe TRBD1 (5 bases). The CDR3 sequence is 15 residues long. Germline-derived CDR1 and CDR2 are ENHRY and SYGVKD. V was cut by 3 bases and J by 0 bases, with 12 bases left in between. As DNA, the CDR3 is TGTGCCATCAGTGATACACAGGTTATCTCCTACGAGCAGTACTTC. It yields the protein CAISDTQVISYEQYF.

There are many counts of this clonotype. The chain is built from TRBV7-9 and TRBJ2-7; 10 bases are a match to TRBD1. From germline, CDR1 is SEHNR and CDR2 FQNEAQ (reference sequence). Germline trimming cut 5 bases from V and 4 bases from J; bases unmatched to any gene: 8. The CDR3 consists of 15 residues. The chain's CDR3 is CASSRAGTGDYEQYF. The CDR3 coding sequence is TGTGCCAGCAGCCGCGCTGGGACAGGGGATTACGAGCAGTACTTC.

There are many counts of this clonotype. The chain recombines TRBV5-1 with TRBJ2-5, with TRBD2 matching over 7 bases. CDR3 length: 12 residues. With 0 bases clipped from V and 13 bases from J, the junction kept 6 bases outside the gene matches. Per the germline V gene, CDR1 is SGHRS and CDR2 is YFSETQ. The CDR3 loop reads CASSLGLAELYF. The CDR3, as DNA: TGCGCCAGCAGCTTGGGCCTAGCGGAACTGTACTTC.

This clonotype was recorded many times. The V gene is TRBV20-1, the J gene TRBJ2-1; possibly TRBD2 for D (6 bases). In germline, CDR1 is DFQATT, CDR2 SNEGSKA (reference sequence). V lost 1 base and J 6 bases, leaving 10 bases between the germline ends. This CDR3 region has 13 residues. The CDR3 coding sequence is TGCAGTGCTAGAGTGGAGGGAGTCAATGAGCAGTTCTTC. Protein sequence: CSARVEGVNEQFF.

This clonotype was detected many times. This chain connects TRBV5-1 to TRBJ2-1, with D unclear. Trimming shortened V by 0 bases and J by 0 bases, and 7 bases separated the two germline ends. Looked up from germline, CDR1 is SGHRS and CDR2 is YFSETQ. The CDR3 runs 15 residues. For the CDR3, the DNA is TGCGCCAGCAGCTTGGTTGCTGACTCCTACAATGAGCAGTTCTTC. It is translated as CASSLVADSYNEQFF.